This T cell receptor beta chain comes out of a study of low-dose radiotherapy and immunotherapy resistance in tumors. On the study more broadly: On a schedule of every two weeks, intravenous cyclophosphamide at a dose of 200 mg/m2 was delivered one day before each radiation and immunotherapy administration.

This clonotype has at least ten counts. This CDR3 comprises 16 residues. Germline V lookup: CDR1 SGHTA, CDR2 FQGNSA. With 5 bases clipped from V and 3 bases from J, the junction kept 12 bases outside the gene matches. Primers used for first-strand cDNA, a TRAV- and TRBV-specific set, covered both alpha and beta chains. PCR amplification of the TCRs was performed with Phusion for approximately 20 PCR cycles, and it relied on a constant-region primer together with a V-primer adapter. TCRdb recomputed calls from the reads with MiXCR, one row per CDR3 protein. The sample yields 30,000 to 50,000 distinct CDR3 sequences, 25% to 40% seen once. Time point of the sample: before trial treatment.

V and J are TRBV7-2 and TRBJ2-7, with 8 bases identical to TRBD2. This clonotype was sampled from a male donor with gallbladder cancer. Sequencing used PBMCs, obtained before treatment. The CDR3 nucleotides read TGTGCCAGCAGCCCGCCAGGGATTAGCGGGATCTACGAGCAGTACTTC. This codes for CASSPPGISGIYEQYF.